This T cell receptor beta chain stems from a study of long-term antiretroviral therapy in people with HIV. Study information: In the earliest collections, sampling predates the 2015 immediate-ART recommendation by about a decade. Study conclusions and caveats: Clones expanded before ART dominated the repertoire at all time points.

Turning to this clone: The antigen is unknown.

Runs used v3.0 of the immunoSEQ assay and were done at survey level. Using immunoSEQ multiplex PCR, the repertoire was profiled, and TCRdb retains in-frame clones only, with some absent. The data contain roughly 40,000 clones, 85% to 95% of them singletons. CDR1 SGDLS and CDR2 YYNGEE come from the germline V gene. This CDR3 contains 13 residues. Trimming cost V 0 bases and J 10 bases, with 11 bases left between them. The chain carries TRBV9 and TRBJ2-1; unclear D gene. This receptor was identified in a man aged 25-45 years with HIV. Sequenced here: unsorted PBMCs, sampled about 9.1 years after starting antiretroviral therapy. The CDR3 DNA is TGTGCCAGCAGCGTAGCTTCGGACGGAGAGCAGTTCTTC. This translates into CASSVASDGEQFF.